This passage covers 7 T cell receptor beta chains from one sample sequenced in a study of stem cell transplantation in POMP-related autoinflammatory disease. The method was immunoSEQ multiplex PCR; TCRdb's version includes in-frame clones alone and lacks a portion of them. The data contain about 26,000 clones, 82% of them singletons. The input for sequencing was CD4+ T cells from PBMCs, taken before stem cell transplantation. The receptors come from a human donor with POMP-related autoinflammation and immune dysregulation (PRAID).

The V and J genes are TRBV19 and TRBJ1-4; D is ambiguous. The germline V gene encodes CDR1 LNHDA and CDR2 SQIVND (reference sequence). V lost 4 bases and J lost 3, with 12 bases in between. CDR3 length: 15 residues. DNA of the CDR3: TGTGCCAGTAGTACCCCCCGGGCCCCTAATGAAAAACTGTTTTTT. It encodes CASSTPRAPNEKLFF.

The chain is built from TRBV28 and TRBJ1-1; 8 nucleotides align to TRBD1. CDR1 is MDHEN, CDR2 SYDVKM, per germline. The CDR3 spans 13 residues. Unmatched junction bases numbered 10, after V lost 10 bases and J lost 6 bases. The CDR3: CATAGQGVSEAFF. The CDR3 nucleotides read TGTGCCACTGCAGGACAGGGAGTGTCTGAAGCTTTCTTT. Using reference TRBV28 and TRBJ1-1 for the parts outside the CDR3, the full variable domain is DVKVTQSSRYLVKRTGEKVFLECVQDMDHENMFWYRQDPGLGLRLIYFSYDVKMKEKGDIPEGYSVSREKKERFSLILESASTNQTSMYLCATAGQGVSEAFFGQGTRLTVV.

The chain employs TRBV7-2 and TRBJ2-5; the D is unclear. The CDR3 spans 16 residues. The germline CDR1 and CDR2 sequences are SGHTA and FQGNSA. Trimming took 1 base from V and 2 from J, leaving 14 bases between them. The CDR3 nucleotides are TGTGCCAGCAGCTTAGGTCGGTCCGGCGGACAAGAGACCCAGTACTTC. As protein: CASSLGRSGGQETQYF. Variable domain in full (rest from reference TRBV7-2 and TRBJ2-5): GAGVSQSPSNKVTEKGKDVELRCDPISGHTALYWYRQSLGQGLEFLIYFQGNSAPDKSGLPSDRFSAERTGGSVSTLTIQRTQQEDSAVYLCASSLGRSGGQETQYFGPGTRLLVL.

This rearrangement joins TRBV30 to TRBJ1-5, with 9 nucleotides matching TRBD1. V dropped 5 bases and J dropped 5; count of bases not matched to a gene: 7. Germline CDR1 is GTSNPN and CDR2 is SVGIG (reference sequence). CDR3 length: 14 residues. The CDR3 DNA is TGTGCCTGGGATTACGGGACAGGGTATCAGCCCCAGCATTTT. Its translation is CAWDYGTGYQPQHF.

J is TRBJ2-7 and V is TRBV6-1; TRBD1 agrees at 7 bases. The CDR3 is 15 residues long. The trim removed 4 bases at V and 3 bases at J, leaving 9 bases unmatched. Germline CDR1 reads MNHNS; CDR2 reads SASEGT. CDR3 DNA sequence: TGTGCCAGCAGTGGCACTCCGGGACAGCTCTACGAGCAGTACTTC. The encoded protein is CASSGTPGQLYEQYF.

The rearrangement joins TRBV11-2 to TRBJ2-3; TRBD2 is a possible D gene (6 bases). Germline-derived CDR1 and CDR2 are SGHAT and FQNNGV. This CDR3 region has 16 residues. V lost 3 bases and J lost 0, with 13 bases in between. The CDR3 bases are TGTGCCAGCAGCTTCCTTAGCGGAGCTAGCACAGATACGCAGTATTTT. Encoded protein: CASSFLSGASTDTQYF.

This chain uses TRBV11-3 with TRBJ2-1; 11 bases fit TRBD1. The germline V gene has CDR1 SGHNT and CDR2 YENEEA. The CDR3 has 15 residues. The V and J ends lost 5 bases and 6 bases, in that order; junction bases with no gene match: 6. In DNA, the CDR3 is TGTGCCAGCAGCCCAGGACAGGGGGCGATCAATGAGCAGTTCTTC. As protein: CASSPGQGAINEQFF.